This TCR beta chain appears in the sequencing data of a study of blood T cells in healthy people across ages. A second PCR, run for roughly 7 to 12 cycles, used a sample-barcoded 5' primer plus a J-beta primer mix. MiXCR, applied by TCRdb to the 5' RACE reads, yields one record per CDR3 protein. The table includes about 1.1 million distinct CDR3 sequences, 35% to 45% detected once. Whole-study findings and limits: Higher diversity and more naive CD4+ cells were features of long-lived donors, compared to aged donors.

It was approximately 10 milliliters of peripheral blood that were drawn from each donor. With respect to this clonotype: What it binds is unknown. At one end the junction does not follow the germline gene, possibly because of a read error.

The CDR3 consists of 19 residues. Germline V gives CDR1 DFQATT, CDR2 SNEGSKA (reference sequence). The TCR sequence derives from a young man in good health. The source material was blood. The V and J genes are TRBV20-1 and TRBJ2-3, with 7 bases lining up with TRBD2. CDR3 DNA: TGCAGTGTTAGAGATCCCCTAGCGGCCCCGAGGCCCACCACAGATACGCAGTATTTT. It is translated as CSVRDPLAAPRPTTDTQYF.